This T cell receptor beta chain was retrieved from a study of Ad26.COV2.S vaccination and SARS-CoV-2 variants. Data came from immunoSEQ multiplex PCR; TCRdb stores just in-frame clones and leaves some out. The sample lists about 410,000 clones; 70% to 90% were seen once. The treatment here: around 19 received Ad26.COV2.S at low or high dose, single or two shots; about 5 received placebo; per-sample allocation not given. Samples were taken on day 63 after the first vaccine or placebo injection. Trimming removed 9 bases from V and 8 bases from J; junction bases left unmatched: 6. The length of the CDR3 is 11 residues. Germline V gene sequence: CDR1 SNHLY, CDR2 FYNNEI.

This specimen was peripheral blood, taken in a trial of Ad26.COV2.S vaccine versus placebo. This TCR derives from a person aged 18-65 years who received the Ad26.COV2.S COVID-19 vaccine or a placebo. The chain employs TRBV2 and TRBJ1-1; TRBD1 agrees at 7 bases. CDR3 coding DNA: TGTGCCAGTTACAGGGGCGAGGAAGCTTTCTTT. Its protein is CASYRGEEAFF.